This paragraph reports one T cell receptor beta chain. As yet, its antigen is unknown. The sample belongs to a study of T-cell memory formation after mild COVID-19. Study-level findings and limits: Pre-infection memory harbored some responding clones, suggesting cross-reactive memory joined.

TCRdb re-analysed the 5' RACE reads in MiXCR, keeping a single row per CDR3 protein. The table lists about 49,000 distinct CDR3 sequences, around 7% of them singletons. The CDR3 contains 13 residues. V dropped 3 bases and J dropped 7 bases, with 13 bases sitting between them. In germline, CDR1 is SGHVS, CDR2 FQNEAQ. This sequence originates from a man between 18 and 29 years old who had mild COVID-19 (a few samples of this study predate the infection). Cell type and time point are not known. The source material was PBMCs or a T cell subset sorted from them (not recorded which). The chain links TRBV7-8 to TRBJ2-7; D remains unclear. The CDR3 reads CASSFGPFGEQYF. The CDR3 nucleotides read TGTGCCAGCAGCTTCGGACCCTTCGGAGAGCAGTACTTC.